Detailed here is one T cell receptor (beta chain). The antigen remains undetermined. The sample originates from a study of shared clonotypes between healthy human individuals. Study background: Donor ages ranged 18 to 49 years: a couple of women, a few men.

CD45RO-negative, CCR7-selected cells formed the naive CD8 fraction, which excluded terminally differentiated effector memory CD45RA+ cells. The donors, healthy adults who were HIV-negative, had experienced no recent acute infections or vaccinations. Study-level findings and limits: Few donors limited the genetic and exposure-history diversity represented.

Germline V gives CDR1 SGHNT, CDR2 YYREEE (reference sequence). Trimming cost V 0 bases and J 7 bases, with 14 bases left between them. The CDR3 sequence is 14 residues long. Original handling: Sequence data from immunoSEQ were junction-only and lacked quality scores; consequently, filtering differed. This table comes from immunoSEQ multiplex PCR, and its TCRdb copy is limited to in-frame clones, with some not included. V, J and clone size are taken as reported in that table, and D and trimming were inferred from the DNA itself. The data contain more than 2 million clones, about 93% of them singletons.

Sequencing used naive CD8+ T cells from PBMCs. This clonotype was sampled from a man younger than 35 in good health. Some clones in this sample may be carry-over from other donors' samples. This chain connects TRBV5-4 to TRBJ2-7; weak D call: TRBD2 (6 bases). The CDR3 coding sequence is TGTGCCAGCAGCTTGGGGGGAACGGCGGGAGAGCAGTACTTC. Its protein product is CASSLGGTAGEQYF.